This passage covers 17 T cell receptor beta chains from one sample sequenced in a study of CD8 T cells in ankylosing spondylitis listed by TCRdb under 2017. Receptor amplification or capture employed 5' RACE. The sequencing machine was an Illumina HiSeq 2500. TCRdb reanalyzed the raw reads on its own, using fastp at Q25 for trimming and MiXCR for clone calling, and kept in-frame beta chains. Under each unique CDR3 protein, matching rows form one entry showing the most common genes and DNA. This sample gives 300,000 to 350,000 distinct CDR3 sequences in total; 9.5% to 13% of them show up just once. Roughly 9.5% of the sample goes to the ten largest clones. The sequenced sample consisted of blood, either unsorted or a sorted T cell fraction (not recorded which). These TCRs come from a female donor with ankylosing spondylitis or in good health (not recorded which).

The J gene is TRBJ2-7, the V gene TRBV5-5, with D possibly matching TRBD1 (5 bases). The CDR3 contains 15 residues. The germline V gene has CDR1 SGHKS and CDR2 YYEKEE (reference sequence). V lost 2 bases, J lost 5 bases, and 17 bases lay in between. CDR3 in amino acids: CASSLEFSRVHEQYF. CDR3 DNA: TGTGCCAGCAGCTTAGAGTTCAGCAGGGTACACGAGCAGTACTTC.

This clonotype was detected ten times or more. The CDR3 region is CASSLDWAKGEETQYF. As DNA, the CDR3 is TGTGCCAGCAGCTTGGATTGGGCCAAAGGCGAAGAGACCCAGTACTTC. The chain employs TRBV5-5 and TRBJ2-5; D remains unclear. Trimming cost V 0 bases and J 3 bases, with 15 bases left between them. CDR3 size: 16 residues. Germline-derived CDR1 and CDR2 are SGHKS and YYEKEE (reference sequence).

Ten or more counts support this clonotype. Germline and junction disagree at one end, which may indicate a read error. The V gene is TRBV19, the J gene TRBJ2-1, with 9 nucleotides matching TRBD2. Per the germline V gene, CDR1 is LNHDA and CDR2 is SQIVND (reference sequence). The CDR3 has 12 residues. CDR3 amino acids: CASTPLAGRPIF. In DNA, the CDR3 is TGTGCCAGTACCCCACTAGCGGGCCGCCCAATCTTC.

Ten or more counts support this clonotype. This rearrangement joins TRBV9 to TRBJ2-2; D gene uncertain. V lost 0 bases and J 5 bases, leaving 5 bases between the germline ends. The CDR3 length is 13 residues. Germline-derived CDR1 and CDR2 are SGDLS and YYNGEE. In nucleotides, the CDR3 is TGTGCCAGCAGCGTAGTCGAGACCGGGGAGCTGTTTTTT. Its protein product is CASSVVETGELFF.

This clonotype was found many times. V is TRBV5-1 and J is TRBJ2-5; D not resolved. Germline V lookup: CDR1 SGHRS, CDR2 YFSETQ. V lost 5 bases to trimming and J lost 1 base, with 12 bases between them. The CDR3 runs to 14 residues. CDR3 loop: CASSAYGVQETQYF. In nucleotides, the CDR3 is TGCGCCAGCAGTGCCTATGGAGTCCAAGAGACCCAGTACTTC.

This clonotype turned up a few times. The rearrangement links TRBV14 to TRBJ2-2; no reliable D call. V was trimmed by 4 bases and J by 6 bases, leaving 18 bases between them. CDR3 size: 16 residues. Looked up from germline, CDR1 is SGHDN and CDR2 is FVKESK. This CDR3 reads CASSRSPPDTAGELFF. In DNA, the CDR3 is TGTGCCAGCAGCCGAAGTCCTCCCGACACTGCCGGGGAGCTGTTTTTT.

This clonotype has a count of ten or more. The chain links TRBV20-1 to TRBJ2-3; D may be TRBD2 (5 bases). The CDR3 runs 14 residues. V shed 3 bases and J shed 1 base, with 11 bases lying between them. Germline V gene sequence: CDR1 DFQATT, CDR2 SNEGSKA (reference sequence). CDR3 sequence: CSASSRGGTDTQYF. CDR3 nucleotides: TGCAGTGCTAGTAGTCGGGGAGGCACAGATACGCAGTATTTT.

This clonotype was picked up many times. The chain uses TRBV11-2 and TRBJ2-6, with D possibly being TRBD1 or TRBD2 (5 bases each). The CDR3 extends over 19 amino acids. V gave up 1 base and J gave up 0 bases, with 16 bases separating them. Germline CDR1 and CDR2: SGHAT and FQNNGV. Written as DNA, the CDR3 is TGTGCCAGCAGCTTAGTCGTGGGACGCATGAGCTCTGGGGCCAACGTCCTGACTTTC. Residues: CASSLVVGRMSSGANVLTF.

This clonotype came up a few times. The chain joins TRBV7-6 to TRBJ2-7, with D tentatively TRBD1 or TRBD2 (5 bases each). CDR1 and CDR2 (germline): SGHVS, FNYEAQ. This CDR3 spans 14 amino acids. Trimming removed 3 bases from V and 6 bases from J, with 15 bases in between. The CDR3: CASSFLLGVGEQYF. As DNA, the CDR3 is TGTGCCAGCAGCTTCCTCTTGGGGGTGGGCGAGCAGTACTTC.

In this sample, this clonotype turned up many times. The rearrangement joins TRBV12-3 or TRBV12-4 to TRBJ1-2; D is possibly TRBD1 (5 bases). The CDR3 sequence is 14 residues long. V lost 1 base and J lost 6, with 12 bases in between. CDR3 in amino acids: CASSLGGRRNGYTF. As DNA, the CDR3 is TGTGCCAGCAGTTTAGGGGGACGAAGGAATGGCTACACCTTC.

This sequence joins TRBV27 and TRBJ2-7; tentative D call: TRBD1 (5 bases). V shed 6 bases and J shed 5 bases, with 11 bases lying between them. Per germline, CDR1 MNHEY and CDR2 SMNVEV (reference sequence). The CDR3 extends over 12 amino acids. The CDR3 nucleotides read TGTGCCAGCAGGGGGCCCAGGGACGAGCAGTACTTC. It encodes CASRGPRDEQYF.

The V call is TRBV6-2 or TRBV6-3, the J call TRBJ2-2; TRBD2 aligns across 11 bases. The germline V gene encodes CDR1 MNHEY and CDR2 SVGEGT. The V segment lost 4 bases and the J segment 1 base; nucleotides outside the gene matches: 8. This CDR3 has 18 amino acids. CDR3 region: CASSSQLAGARNTGELFF. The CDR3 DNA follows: TGTGCCAGCAGTTCGCAACTAGCGGGAGCACGGAACACCGGGGAGCTGTTTTTT.

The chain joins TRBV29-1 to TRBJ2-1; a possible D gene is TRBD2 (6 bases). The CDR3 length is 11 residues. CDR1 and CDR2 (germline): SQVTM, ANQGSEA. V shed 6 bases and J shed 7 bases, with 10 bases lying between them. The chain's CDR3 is CSVYRGNEQFF. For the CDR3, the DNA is TGCAGCGTATACCGGGGGAATGAGCAGTTCTTC.

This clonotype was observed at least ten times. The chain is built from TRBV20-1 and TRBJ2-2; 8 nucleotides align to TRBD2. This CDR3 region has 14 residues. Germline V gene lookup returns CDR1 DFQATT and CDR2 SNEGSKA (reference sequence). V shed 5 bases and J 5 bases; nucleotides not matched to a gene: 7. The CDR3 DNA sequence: TGCAGTGCTCCGAGCGGGAGAGGGACCGGGGAGCTGTTTTTT. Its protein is CSAPSGRGTGELFF.

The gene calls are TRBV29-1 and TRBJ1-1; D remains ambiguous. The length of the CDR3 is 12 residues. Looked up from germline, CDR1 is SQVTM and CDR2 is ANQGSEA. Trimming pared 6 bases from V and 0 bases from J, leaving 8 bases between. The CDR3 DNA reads TGCAGCGTAAGAACTATGAACACTGAAGCTTTCTTT. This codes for CSVRTMNTEAFF.

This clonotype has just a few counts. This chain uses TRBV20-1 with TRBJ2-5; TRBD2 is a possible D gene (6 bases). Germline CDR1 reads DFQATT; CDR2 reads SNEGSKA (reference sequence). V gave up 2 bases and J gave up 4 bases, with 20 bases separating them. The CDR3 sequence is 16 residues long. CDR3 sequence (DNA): TGCAGTGCTAGACCGCTTAGCGGTATGAACCTAGAGACCCAGTACTTC. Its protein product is CSARPLSGMNLETQYF.

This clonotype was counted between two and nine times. CDR3 region: CASSPQGGRGNEQFF. In nucleotides, the CDR3 is TGTGCCAGCAGTCCTCAGGGGGGGAGAGGCAATGAGCAGTTCTTC. This rearrangement joins TRBV12-3 or TRBV12-4 to TRBJ2-1; the D call may be TRBD1 or TRBD2 (7 bases each). The CDR3 sequence is 15 residues long. The V end was cut by 5 bases, the J end by 6 bases, with 17 bases between.